This T cell receptor beta chain was recovered during a study of long-term antiretroviral therapy in people with HIV. Run at survey level, the immunoSEQ assay was version v3.0. Here immunoSEQ multiplex PCR was the method, and the copy in TCRdb shows in-frame clones only, minus some. The sample has under 25,000 clones; more than 70% are singletons. This clone was observed a few times. Its specificity is unknown. Trimming cost V 4 bases and J 2 bases; bases outside gene matches: 6. CDR3 size: 15 residues. Germline assignment: CDR1 SGHRS and CDR2 YFSETQ. Whole-study results and caveats: HIV repertoires covered narrower CDR3 length ranges than controls did. Pre-ART-expanded clones dominated the repertoire at all time points.

This sequence joins TRBV5-1 and TRBJ2-7; 10 bases are shared with TRBD1. The source was unsorted PBMCs, collected 0.5 years before starting antiretroviral therapy. The receptor comes from a man younger than 35 with HIV. In DNA form, the CDR3 reads TGCGCCAGCAGCCCCTCCGGGACAGGGGCCTACGAGCAGTACTTC. It encodes CASSPSGTGAYEQYF. The full variable domain, completed using reference TRBV5-1 and TRBJ2-7, is KAGVTQTPRYLIKTRGQQVTLSCSPISGHRSVSWYQQTPGQGLQFLFEYFSETQRNKGNFPGRFSGRQFSNSRSEMNVSTLELGDSALYLCASSPSGTGAYEQYFGPGTRLTVT.